These 18 T cell receptor beta chains were sequenced from one sample in a study of blood T cells in healthy people across ages. Combining a sample-barcoded 5' primer with a J-beta primer mix, a second PCR ran for roughly 7 to 12 cycles. MiXCR, run by TCRdb on the 5' RACE reads, gives a single entry per CDR3 protein. Of around 800,000 distinct CDR3 sequences listed, about a quarter were seen once; the top ten hold around 3%. In addition, the sample was reused for a study of T cells of mothers and their children.

The sequencing sample was made of blood. Receptors were obtained from a boy between 10 and 17 years old in good health.

The gene calls are TRBV28 and TRBJ2-5; TRBD2 aligns across 15 bases. After removal of 6 bases from V and 5 bases from J, the junction contained 7 bases not matched to a gene. The CDR3 totals 16 residues. In germline, CDR1 is MDHEN, CDR2 SYDVKM. CDR3 in DNA: TGTGCCAGCAGCAGGACTAGCGGGGGGGTTGAGGAGACCCAGTACTTC. This sequence encodes CASSRTSGGVEETQYF. The whole variable domain, remainder taken from reference TRBV28 and TRBJ2-5, is DVKVTQSSRYLVKRTGEKVFLECVQDMDHENMFWYRQDPGLGLRLIYFSYDVKMKEKGDIPEGYSVSREKKERFSLILESASTNQTSMYLCASSRTSGGVEETQYFGPGTRLLVL.

This clonotype was detected a few times. V and J are TRBV3-1 and TRBJ2-7; tentatively, D is TRBD2 (6 bases). CDR3 length equals 14 residues. CDR1 is LGHDT and CDR2 is YNNKEL in the germline V gene (reference sequence). V lost 2 bases and J 1 base, leaving 9 bases between the germline ends. CDR3 sequence (DNA): TGTGCCAGCAGCCAATCAGGGACTTCCTACGAGCAGTACTTC. The encoded protein is CASSQSGTSYEQYF.

This clonotype appeared once. The gene calls are TRBV11-2 and TRBJ2-1; D possibly corresponds to TRBD2 (6 bases). CDR1 is SGHAT and CDR2 is FQNNGV in the germline V gene. This CDR3 is 12 amino acids long. Trimming pared 3 bases from V and 9 bases from J, leaving 9 bases between. For the CDR3, the DNA is TGTGCCAGCAGCTTGGGGGGAATTGAGCAGTTCTTC. It is translated as CASSLGGIEQFF.

This clonotype was seen a handful of times. CDR3 DNA: TGTGCCAGCAGTCCGAGGTGGGCTAGCGGGGGCCGGGGCACCGGGGAGCTGTTTTTT. This translates into CASSPRWASGGRGTGELFF. The chain carries TRBV12-3 or TRBV12-4 and TRBJ2-2, with 10 bases identical to TRBD2. J gave up 4 bases and V 5 bases, and 16 bases lay outside the gene matches. This CDR3 comprises 19 residues.

This clonotype was picked up a small number of times. CDR3 bases: TGTGCCAGCTCTCAGGACAGGGGCACCCTCAAAGCTTTCTTT. It specifies CASSQDRGTLKAFF. The chain employs TRBV18 and TRBJ1-1; 9 bases are a match to TRBD1. The germline V gene encodes CDR1 KGHSH and CDR2 LQKENI. The CDR3 totals 14 residues. The junction had 11 bases not matched to a gene; V was cut back by 6 bases and J by 9 bases.

The gene calls are TRBV15 and TRBJ2-7, with 8 nucleotides matching TRBD1. V lost 5 bases to trimming and J lost 3 bases; unmatched junction nucleotides: 3. CDR3 length: 13 residues. Germline values: CDR1 LNHNV, CDR2 YYDKDF (reference sequence). CDR3 coding DNA: TGTGCCACCAGCCTCGACAGGGGCTACGAGCAGTACTTC. Translated: CATSLDRGYEQYF. Combining the CDR3 with reference TRBV15 and TRBJ2-7 gives the whole variable domain DAMVIQNPRYQVTQFGKPVTLSCSQTLNHNVMYWYQQKSSQAPKLLFHYYDKDFNNEADTPDNFQSRRPNTSFCFLDIRSPGLGDTAMYLCATSLDRGYEQYFGPGTRLTVT.

The chain carries TRBV5-6 and TRBJ2-5; 9 bases agree with TRBD1. The tail of the sequence fits TRBJ2-7 better, so the J call may be wrong. In germline, CDR1 is SGHDT, CDR2 YYEEEE. This CDR3 is built from 15 residues. CDR3 residues: CASSSGTGFPREQYF. CDR3 sequence (DNA): TGTGCCAGCAGCTCTGGGACAGGGTTTCCCCGCGAGCAGTACTTC.

CDR3 DNA: TGCAGTGTTCGGAGGGGGAATCAGCCCCAGCATTTT. Encoded protein: CSVRRGNQPQHF. The chain recombines TRBV20-1 with TRBJ1-5; the D gene is possibly TRBD1 (6 bases). The V end was cut by 7 bases, the J end by 4 bases, with 11 bases between. CDR3 length: 12 residues. Germline loops: CDR1 DFQATT, CDR2 SNEGSKA (reference sequence).

The gene calls are TRBV2 and TRBJ1-3, with a weak D call TRBD1 (6 bases). This CDR3 region has 15 residues. CDR1 and CDR2 from the germline V gene are SNHLY and FYNNEI. Trimming left V 3 bases short and J 2 bases short, with 11 bases between. The CDR3 is CASSETGRAGNTIYF. The CDR3 DNA reads as TGTGCCAGCAGTGAGACAGGACGGGCTGGAAACACCATATATTTT.

V is TRBV6-1 and J is TRBJ2-7; 9 nucleotides match TRBD1. V lost 7 bases, J lost 2 bases, and 9 bases stayed unmatched. Germline CDR1 is MNHNS and CDR2 is SASEGT. This CDR3 comprises 15 residues. The CDR3 coding sequence is TGTGCCAGCATCATTCCGGGACAGGGAACCTACGAGCAGTACTTC. It is translated as CASIIPGQGTYEQYF.

The J gene is TRBJ2-7, the V gene TRBV29-1, with TRBD1 matching 9 bases. Trimming removed 3 bases from V and 5 bases from J; junction bases left unmatched: 2. Germline CDR1 is SQVTM and CDR2 is ANQGSEA. CDR3 size: 12 residues. The CDR3 DNA follows: TGCAGCGTTGACGGGACAGGGAACGAGCAGTACTTC. It codes for CSVDGTGNEQYF.

The rearrangement uses TRBV5-1 and TRBJ2-2; a weak D match, TRBD1 (6 bases). The CDR3 has 15 residues. Trimming pared 4 bases from V and 5 bases from J, leaving 15 bases between. CDR1 and CDR2 (germline): SGHRS, YFSETQ. CDR3 nucleotide sequence: TGCGCCAGCAGCGCCGGGCAGGGGAGAACCGGGGAGCTGTTTTTT. This codes for CASSAGQGRTGELFF.

Remarks on this clonotype: This CDR3 fails to terminate in the conserved phenylalanine or tryptophan, so it likely reflects a read error. The chain uses TRBV7-6 and TRBJ2-7, with TRBD1 matching over 8 bases. The J call is uncertain, as TRBJ2-5 better fits the DNA end. Germline CDR1 is SGHVS and CDR2 is FNYEAQ. This CDR3 comprises 15 residues. The chain's CDR3 is CASSPRGPGQETQYS. The CDR3 coding sequence is TGTGCCAGCAGCCCCAGGGGGCCAGGTCAGGAGACCCAGTACTCC.

In its sample, this clonotype was seen many times. This rearrangement joins TRBV20-1 to TRBJ2-7; D gene ambiguous. The CDR3 length is 13 residues. Trimming took 3 bases from V and 2 from J, leaving 11 bases between them. Per germline, CDR1 DFQATT and CDR2 SNEGSKA (reference sequence). DNA of the CDR3: TGCAGTGCTAGGGTTCCCTTAACCTACGAGCAGTACTTC. It is translated as CSARVPLTYEQYF.

This clonotype has at least ten counts. The V and J genes are TRBV5-1 and TRBJ2-4; D is tentatively TRBD1 or TRBD2 (5 bases each). Germline CDR1 SGHRS, CDR2 YFSETQ. The CDR3 is made up of 16 amino acids. With 1 base removed from V and 1 base from J, the gap between germline ends came to 12 bases. CDR3 sequence: CASSLNGREAKNIQYF. CDR3 sequence (DNA): TGCGCCAGCAGCTTGAATGGCAGGGAGGCCAAAAACATTCAGTACTTC.

The genes are TRBV6-2 or TRBV6-3 and TRBJ2-7; 10 nucleotides line up with TRBD1. Gene TRBJ2-1 matches the end of the DNA better, so the J call may be wrong. The CDR3 runs 15 residues. The germline V gene encodes CDR1 MNHEY and CDR2 SVGEGT. The CDR3 region has the DNA TGTGCCAGCAGAATCGGGACAGGGGTCTACAATGAGCAGTTCTTC. As protein: CASRIGTGVYNEQFF.

This sequence joins TRBV12-5 and TRBJ1-4; D is uncertain. Germline values: CDR1 LGHNT, CDR2 FRNRAP. This CDR3 has 11 amino acids. Trimming took 2 bases from V and 12 from J, leaving 7 bases between them. CDR3 bases: TGTGCTAGTGGTTTGCCCCAGGAACTGTTTTTT. Protein sequence: CASGLPQELFF. The full variable domain, with the rest looked up from reference TRBV12-5 and TRBJ1-4, is DARVTQTPRHKVTEMGQEVTMRCQPILGHNTVFWYRQTMMQGLELLAYFRNRAPLDDSGMPKDRFSAEMPDATLATLKIQPSEPRDSAVYFCASGLPQELFFGSGTQLSVL.

The table lists this clonotype with many counts. The V call is TRBV20-1, the J call TRBJ2-5; possibly TRBD1 for D (5 bases). V lost 3 bases, J lost 2 bases, and 7 bases lay in between. The CDR3 spans 12 residues. Germline CDR1 is DFQATT and CDR2 is SNEGSKA (reference sequence). The CDR3 is CSASRGQETQYF. CDR3 nucleotide sequence: TGCAGTGCTAGTAGGGGTCAAGAGACCCAGTACTTC.